The 26 T cell receptor beta chains in this list originate from one sample, sequenced in a study of cytomegalovirus exposure and HLA in healthy donors. The PCR contained 60 Vbeta and 13 Jbeta primers. Using immunoSEQ multiplex PCR, the repertoire was profiled, and TCRdb retains in-frame clones only, with some absent. The repertoire holds around 230,000 clones, with roughly 84% as singletons. Specimen: PBMCs. These receptors all stem from a girl aged 2 to 10 in good health and CMV-seronegative.

The J gene is TRBJ1-5, the V gene TRBV4-1; 9 bases line up with TRBD1. Germline V gene data show CDR1 as MGHRA and CDR2 as YSYEKL. The V gene end was trimmed by 0 bases and the J gene end by 4 bases; junction bases not matched to a gene: 1. The CDR3 has 15 residues. The CDR3 DNA follows: TGCGCCAGCAGCCAAGAGGGGACAGGGAATCAGCCCCAGCATTTT. Its translation is CASSQEGTGNQPQHF.

The chain links TRBV28 to TRBJ2-7; 9 nucleotides match TRBD1. Germline V gene sequence: CDR1 MDHEN, CDR2 SYDVKM. This CDR3 spans 15 amino acids. Trimming at V came to 6 bases and at J to 6 bases, leaving 12 bases not matched to a gene. The CDR3 sequence is CASSSPGTGWGEQYF. The CDR3 region has the DNA TGTGCCAGCAGCTCCCCCGGGACAGGGTGGGGCGAGCAGTACTTC.

In this sample, this clone turned up once. The V gene is TRBV29-1, the J gene TRBJ2-7; D possibly corresponds to TRBD1 (5 bases). V was trimmed by 4 bases and J by 3 bases, leaving 16 bases between them. Germline V gene sequence: CDR1 SQVTM, CDR2 ANQGSEA. The CDR3 is made up of 14 amino acids. CDR3 nucleotides: TGCAGCGTTGCTGGGCCACAGGTCAACTACGAGCAGTACTTC. Its protein is CSVAGPQVNYEQYF.

The chain is built from TRBV7-9 and TRBJ2-5; D call uncertain. Looked up from germline, CDR1 is SEHNR and CDR2 is FQNEAQ (reference sequence). V was trimmed by 4 bases and J by 0 bases, leaving 9 bases between them. The CDR3 loop spans 14 amino acids. The DNA for the CDR3 is TGTGCCAGCAGCTCGGGTGGGTACCAAGAGACCCAGTACTTC. Its translation is CASSSGGYQETQYF.

This chain links TRBV11-1 with TRBJ2-7; perhaps TRBD1 as D (6 bases). Trimming cost V 4 bases and J 4 bases, with 17 bases left between them. The CDR3 has 15 residues. Per germline, CDR1 SGHAT and CDR2 FQDESV (reference sequence). The DNA for the CDR3 is TGTGCCAGCAGCTCCACCCGACAGGTAGCGTACGAGCAGTACTTC. This sequence encodes CASSSTRQVAYEQYF.

The chain is built from TRBV2 and TRBJ2-2; 8 nucleotides agree with TRBD1. Looked up from germline, CDR1 is SNHLY and CDR2 is FYNNEI. Trimming took 6 bases from V and 2 from J; bases not matched to a gene: 2. This CDR3 contains 14 residues. The CDR3 loop reads CASRGQGNTGELFF. CDR3 DNA: TGTGCCAGCAGAGGACAGGGAAACACCGGGGAGCTGTTTTTT.

This clone was seen only once. Mismatch with germline at one junction end may stem from a read error. CDR3 sequence: CASSLGTMNTETFF. As DNA, the CDR3 is TGTGCCAGCAGCTTAGGGACAATGAACACTGAAACTTTCTTT. V gene TRBV7-9 combines with J gene TRBJ1-1; D perhaps matches TRBD1 (5 bases). The germline CDR1 and CDR2 sequences are SEHNR and FQNEAQ (reference sequence). The CDR3 has 14 amino acids.

The rearrangement joins TRBV6-5 to TRBJ1-2, with TRBD1 identical over 8 bases. Trimming took 8 bases from V and 7 from J; bases not matched to a gene: 6. This CDR3 comprises 12 residues. The germline gives CDR1 MNHEY, CDR2 SVGAGI. The CDR3 reads CASFQGASGYTF. The CDR3 DNA is TGTGCCAGCTTTCAGGGGGCCAGTGGCTACACCTTC.

V and J are TRBV6-6 and TRBJ2-1, with 11 bases matching TRBD1. The CDR3 length is 14 residues. From germline, CDR1 is MNHNY and CDR2 SVGAGI (reference sequence). The V segment lost 11 bases and the J segment 5 bases; nucleotides outside the gene matches: 8. Written as DNA, the CDR3 is TGTGCCTCCAAGGGGACAGGGGGGGACAATGAGCAGTTCTTC. Translated: CASKGTGGDNEQFF.

J is TRBJ2-3 and V is TRBV14, with D possibly being TRBD1 (6 bases). Germline assignment: CDR1 SGHDN and CDR2 FVKESK. V was trimmed by 2 bases and J by 8 bases, leaving 17 bases between them. This CDR3 comprises 15 residues. CDR3 coding DNA: TGTGCCAGCAGCCAACCACAGGGAAAGTCGGCTACGCAGTATTTT. Its protein product is CASSQPQGKSATQYF.

The chain employs TRBV20-1 and TRBJ2-2; no definite D call. Germline V gene data show CDR1 as DFQATT and CDR2 as SNEGSKA (reference sequence). The CDR3 length is 11 residues. Trimming removed 4 bases from V and 5 bases from J, with 5 bases in between. CDR3 sequence (DNA): TGCAGTGCTAAGCGAACCGGGGAGCTGTTTTTT. Protein sequence: CSAKRTGELFF.

The genes are TRBV27 and TRBJ1-2; D perhaps matches TRBD1 (6 bases). Germline V gene lookup returns CDR1 MNHEY and CDR2 SMNVEV (reference sequence). The CDR3 spans 12 residues. Trimming took off 2 bases at V and 7 bases at J, with 8 bases between the two ends. The CDR3 loop is CASSLGGLGYTF. CDR3 DNA sequence: TGTGCCAGCAGTTTAGGGGGCCTTGGCTACACCTTC.

The J gene is TRBJ1-5, the V gene TRBV19; D is uncertain. The V end lost 2 bases, the J end lost 1 base, and 6 bases lay between the germline ends. The CDR3 has 14 amino acids. Per germline, CDR1 LNHDA and CDR2 SQIVND (reference sequence). CDR3 DNA: TGTGCCAGTAGTATACGGTCGAGCAATCAGCCCCAGCATTTT. Residues: CASSIRSSNQPQHF.

This clone was counted once. V is TRBV5-4 and J is TRBJ2-5; D might be TRBD2 (5 bases). CDR1 is SGHNT, CDR2 YYREEE, per germline (reference sequence). The CDR3 extends over 15 amino acids. V lost 2 bases and J 2 bases, leaving 13 bases between the germline ends. CDR3 sequence: CASSFGLSIQETQYF. The CDR3 DNA reads TGTGCCAGCAGCTTTGGACTGTCAATACAAGAGACCCAGTACTTC.

This clone occurred a few times. This rearrangement joins TRBV19 to TRBJ1-2; D may be TRBD1 (6 bases). The ends were cut back, 8 bases at V and 9 bases at J, with 16 bases in the middle. CDR3 length: 12 residues. The germline CDR1 and CDR2 sequences are LNHDA and SQIVND (reference sequence). The CDR3 DNA is TGTGCCAGTTCACCCAGGGGAAGTCGCTACACCTTC. It is translated as CASSPRGSRYTF.

CDR3 residues: CSARLNSPLHF. The CDR3 nucleotides read TGCAGTGCTAGACTGAATTCACCCCTCCACTTT. The chain has TRBV20-1 and TRBJ1-6; D remains unclear. Germline V lookup: CDR1 DFQATT, CDR2 SNEGSKA (reference sequence). CDR3 length equals 11 residues. Trimming took off 2 bases at V and 7 bases at J, with 3 bases between the two ends.

The V call is TRBV29-1, the J call TRBJ2-3, with D maybe TRBD2 (6 bases). Germline V CDR1 and CDR2: SQVTM, ANQGSEA. The CDR3 loop spans 15 amino acids. Trimming took 4 bases from V and 0 from J, leaving 14 bases between them. The CDR3 spells CSVGTTRPSTDTQYF. In DNA form, the CDR3 reads TGCAGCGTTGGGACTACCAGGCCAAGCACAGATACGCAGTATTTT.

V is TRBV4-1 and J is TRBJ2-5; TRBD2 is a possible D gene (5 bases). CDR3 size: 17 residues. Germline-derived CDR1 and CDR2 are MGHRA and YSYEKL. The V end lost 0 bases, the J end lost 4 bases, and 18 bases lay between the germline ends. CDR3 nucleotides: TGCGCCAGCAGCCAAGAACCTCCCGAGGGTATGAGAGAGACCCAGTACTTC. The encoded protein is CASSQEPPEGMRETQYF.

In its sample, this clone was seen once. J is TRBJ2-3 and V is TRBV7-9; no clear D. CDR1 and CDR2 (germline): SEHNR, FQNEAQ (reference sequence). CDR3 length equals 14 residues. V lost 2 bases to trimming and J lost 0 bases, with 6 bases between them. The CDR3 sequence is CASSLSISTDTQYF. The CDR3, as DNA: TGTGCCAGCAGCTTATCCATTAGCACAGATACGCAGTATTTT.

The chain couples TRBV4-1 to TRBJ2-7; TRBD2 matches 8 bases. Trimming removed 4 bases from V and 7 bases from J; junction bases left unmatched: 9. The length of the CDR3 is 14 residues. Germline assignment: CDR1 MGHRA and CDR2 YSYEKL. The CDR3 nucleotides are TGCGCCAGCAGCCCCCAAAGAACTAGCGGAGAGCAGTACTTC. It encodes CASSPQRTSGEQYF.

The rearrangement links TRBV30 to TRBJ1-6; perhaps TRBD1 as D (5 bases). This CDR3 is 13 amino acids long. Trimming took off 3 bases at V and 12 bases at J, with 15 bases between the two ends. Germline assignment: CDR1 GTSNPN and CDR2 SVGIG (reference sequence). The chain's CDR3 is CAWRPRHRLPLHF. DNA for the CDR3: TGTGCCTGGAGGCCGCGTCACAGGCTACCCCTCCACTTT.

The chain joins TRBV30 to TRBJ2-1; possibly TRBD1 for D (7 bases). The germline V and J ends were trimmed by 5 bases and 3 bases, with 17 bases remaining between them. CDR1 and CDR2 (germline): GTSNPN, SVGIG (reference sequence). This CDR3 comprises 15 residues. CDR3 loop: CAWGGPGGNYNEQFF. The CDR3 nucleotides read TGTGCCTGGGGGGGGCCAGGGGGTAACTACAATGAGCAGTTCTTC.

CDR3 amino acids: CASSLNSPGANYGYTF. In DNA, the CDR3 is TGTGCCAGCAGCCTAAATAGTCCTGGGGCCAACTATGGCTACACCTTC. The chain joins TRBV7-8 to TRBJ1-2, with a tentative D call TRBD1 (5 bases). This CDR3 is 16 amino acids long. Trimming stripped 5 bases from V and 2 bases from J, with 18 bases between. From germline, CDR1 is SGHVS and CDR2 FQNEAQ. Looking up the rest from reference TRBV7-8 and TRBJ1-2 gives the full variable domain: GAGVSQSPRYKVAKRGQDVALRCDPISGHVSLFWYQQALGQGPEFLTYFQNEAQLDKSGLPSDRFFAERPEGSVSTLKIQRTQQEDSAVYLCASSLNSPGANYGYTFGSGTRLTVV.

The rearrangement uses TRBV30 and TRBJ2-4; 11 nucleotides agree with TRBD1. The CDR3 spans 16 residues. Germline V gene data show CDR1 as GTSNPN and CDR2 as SVGIG (reference sequence). The V segment lost 1 base and the J segment 4 bases; nucleotides outside the gene matches: 6. CDR3 nucleotide sequence: TGTGCCTGGAGTGGGGGGGACAGGGGGATAAAAAACATTCAGTACTTC. Its protein product is CAWSGGDRGIKNIQYF.

There are a few counts of this clone. The CDR3 loop is CASSIFRGSEQPQHF. The CDR3 DNA sequence: TGTGCCAGTAGTATTTTCAGGGGTTCGGAGCAGCCCCAGCATTTT. The rearrangement joins TRBV19 to TRBJ1-5; tentative D call: TRBD1 (6 bases). The CDR3 is 15 residues long. Germline V lookup: CDR1 LNHDA, CDR2 SQIVND (reference sequence). Trimming left V 3 bases short and J 7 bases short, with 16 bases between.

V and J are TRBV10-3 and TRBJ1-2; TRBD1 matches at 8 bases. The germline CDR1 and CDR2 sequences are ENHRY and SYGVKD. Germline trimming cut 2 bases from V and 8 bases from J; bases unmatched to any gene: 4. The CDR3 has 13 residues. The CDR3 sequence is CAISEGQGIGYTF. The CDR3 nucleotides are TGTGCCATCAGTGAGGGACAGGGTATCGGCTACACCTTC.